A single TCR beta chain is shown here with its context. This sample is part of a study of blood T cell repertoires in COVID-19. The wider study: Both acute and convalescent COVID-19 samples were obtained from the United States, Italy and Spain. In each case, the material was cDNA or gDNA derived from T cells, B-cell-depleted T cells, or PBMCs.

In the source study's methods: Counts of nucleated cells, estimated from reference gene primer amplification, were obtained. Method: immunoSEQ multiplex PCR; TCRdb's copy keeps in-frame clones and lacks some. That table furnishes V, J and clone size, whereas the DNA furnished D and trimming. Of fewer than 250,000 clones listed, 83% are singletons. J lost 0 bases, V lost 4 bases, and 8 bases had no gene match. The CDR3 length is 16 residues. Germline CDR1 and CDR2: SNHLY and FYNNEI. The sample comprised peripheral blood. V is TRBV2 and J is TRBJ2-7; 8 positions match TRBD1. This receptor was taken from a human donor in a cohort sampled during active COVID-19. Written as DNA, the CDR3 is TGTGCCAGCAGTGCCCTAGGACAGGGCCTCTCCTACGAGCAGTACTTC. Protein sequence: CASSALGQGLSYEQYF.